This TCR beta chain is drawn from a study of blood T cell repertoires in COVID-19. Per germline, CDR1 MNHEY and CDR2 SVGAGI. Trimming took 1 base from V and 6 from J; bases not matched to a gene: 9. The CDR3 has 15 residues. The data were produced by immunoSEQ multiplex PCR, yet TCRdb's version contains in-frame clones alone and is incomplete. The data hold about 120,000 clones, with less than 75% observed a single time. This TCR derives from a human donor with acute or convalescent COVID-19. The donor label of this sample is uncertain. The chain joins TRBV6-5 to TRBJ2-7, with 7 bases lining up with TRBD1. The sequenced material came from peripheral blood. The CDR3 DNA is TGTGCCAGCAGTTACTTCTCCGGGACAGTGCGCGAGCAGTACTTC. Its protein is CASSYFSGTVREQYF.